This TCR beta chain was recorded in a study of cytomegalovirus exposure and HLA in healthy donors. Study conclusions and caveats: Most TCR sequences were rare, but some public TCRs occurred in many donors. Equally common other TCR beta chains were less clonally expanded than HLA-associated ones, a later analysis found. In vitro, three CMV-associated chains proved specific for CMV antigens.

In germline, CDR1 is MGHRA, CDR2 YSYEKL. Deletions cut 3 bases from V and 0 bases from J, with 11 bases between. This CDR3 has 15 amino acids. Note on this clone: Its antigen is not identified.

Primers for the PCR totalled 60 Vbeta and 13 Jbeta. The repertoire was sequenced with immunoSEQ multiplex PCR; TCRdb's copy has only in-frame clones and lacks some. The profile shows approximately 170,000 clones, roughly four fifths of them singletons. Sequencing was performed on PBMCs. V and J are TRBV4-1 and TRBJ1-1, with D unclear. This receptor was obtained from a woman aged 30 to 39 in good health and CMV-seropositive. In DNA form, the CDR3 reads TGCGCCAGCAGCCATATAGACAAGTTGAACACTGAAGCTTTCTTT. Translating it yields CASSHIDKLNTEAFF.